Listed here are 25 T cell receptor beta chains from one sample, sequenced in a study of control samples from healthy donors and cancer patients. Sequencing was performed with immunoSEQ multiplex PCR; in TCRdb, only in-frame clones are kept and a portion is missing. This sample has 150,000 to 200,000 clones, with just over 90% found just once. Sequenced material: blood. The receptors come from a man aged 25 to 45 in good health.

V gene TRBV6-1 combines with J gene TRBJ1-1; no firm D call. Germline loops: CDR1 MNHNS, CDR2 SASEGT. There are 12 residues in the CDR3. V lost 1 base and J 6 bases, leaving 6 bases between the germline ends. The CDR3 sequence is CASSEGAAEAFF. The DNA for the CDR3 is TGTGCCAGCAGTGAAGGCGCCGCTGAAGCTTTCTTT.

As DNA, the CDR3 is TGTGCCAGCAGCTTACAAGGTCCAGAGACCCAGTACTTC. It translates to CASSLQGPETQYF. The chain couples TRBV11-2 to TRBJ2-5, with D unresolved. V was cut by 2 bases and J by 4 bases, with 8 bases left in between. The CDR3 has 13 amino acids. Germline V gene data show CDR1 as SGHAT and CDR2 as FQNNGV.

This clone was recorded only once. J is TRBJ1-1 and V is TRBV5-6; D is undetermined. The CDR3 runs 13 residues. CDR1 is SGHDT and CDR2 is YYEEEE in the germline V gene. Trimming removed 0 bases from V and 6 bases from J, with 9 bases in between. Here the CDR3 reads CASSLEGLAEAFF. The CDR3, as DNA: TGTGCCAGCAGCTTGGAAGGGTTGGCTGAAGCTTTCTTT.

CDR3 loop: CATSSIEANTEAFF. The CDR3 nucleotides read TGTGCCACCAGCTCTATCGAAGCGAACACTGAAGCTTTCTTT. V gene TRBV15 combines with J gene TRBJ1-1; no clear D gene. Germline CDR1 reads LNHNV; CDR2 reads YYDKDF (reference sequence). This CDR3 has 14 residues. V dropped 5 bases and J dropped 1 base, with 11 bases sitting between them.

In this sample, this clone turned up a few times. The chain carries TRBV9 and TRBJ1-5; D remains ambiguous. The V gene lost 0 bases and the J gene lost 9 bases, with 10 bases spanning the gap. Germline CDR1 reads SGDLS; CDR2 reads YYNGEE. The length of the CDR3 is 13 residues. The CDR3, as DNA: TGTGCCAGCAGCGTAGATAGTGTTCGGCCCCAGCATTTT. Translated: CASSVDSVRPQHF.

The genes are TRBV7-8 and TRBJ2-7, with 15 bases that match TRBD2. The CDR3 is made up of 21 amino acids. Germline loops: CDR1 SGHVS, CDR2 FQNEAQ. The junction had 20 bases not matched to a gene; V was cut back by 5 bases and J by 3 bases. CDR3 nucleotide sequence: TGTGCCAGCAGCCCATTCCCCTGGACTAGCGGGAGGGCTCCAACTCTCTACGAGCAGTACTTC. Encoded protein: CASSPFPWTSGRAPTLYEQYF.

This chain links TRBV30 with TRBJ1-6, with D unresolved. The CDR3 totals 14 residues. From germline, CDR1 is GTSNPN and CDR2 SVGIG (reference sequence). Trimming removed 0 bases at V and 7 bases at J, with 10 bases between. The DNA for the CDR3 is TGTGCCTGGAGTGTAAGTCGGAAAAATTCACCCCTCCACTTT. It yields the protein CAWSVSRKNSPLHF.

V usage is TRBV5-5 and J usage is TRBJ2-7; perhaps TRBD1 as D (6 bases). CDR1 and CDR2 from the germline V gene are SGHKS and YYEKEE (reference sequence). Trimming took 4 bases from V and 2 from J, leaving 13 bases between them. The CDR3 length is 14 residues. This chain's CDR3 is CASSNPGVPYEQYF. The DNA for the CDR3 is TGTGCCAGCAGCAACCCAGGGGTTCCCTACGAGCAGTACTTC.

This sequence joins TRBV7-3 and TRBJ2-1; no firm D call. V was cut by 0 bases and J by 0 bases, with 9 bases left in between. This CDR3 is built from 16 residues. Germline-derived CDR1 and CDR2 are SGHTA and FQGTGA. The DNA of the CDR3 is TGTGCCAGCAGCTTAACCCCACTTAGCTCCTACAATGAGCAGTTCTTC. This gives the protein CASSLTPLSSYNEQFF.

This chain uses TRBV28 with TRBJ1-2; D is unclear. The V and J ends lost 3 bases and 8 bases respectively, with 10 bases between them. Germline lookup yields CDR1 MDHEN and CDR2 SYDVKM. This CDR3 has 12 residues. The chain's CDR3 is CASSFVRAGYTF. In nucleotides, the CDR3 is TGTGCCAGCAGTTTCGTGAGGGCCGGCTACACCTTC.

The chain recombines TRBV5-1 with TRBJ2-1; 7 positions agree with TRBD2. Losses at the gene ends were 4 bases for V and 6 bases for J; bases not matched to a gene: 13. Germline V gives CDR1 SGHRS, CDR2 YFSETQ. The CDR3 has 16 amino acids. The CDR3 loop reads CASSGDKAGVGNEQFF. As DNA, the CDR3 is TGCGCCAGCAGCGGGGATAAGGCGGGAGTAGGCAATGAGCAGTTCTTC.

The rearrangement joins TRBV7-9 to TRBJ1-5; D might be TRBD1 (5 bases). CDR3 size: 16 residues. V lost 1 base and J lost 3, with 13 bases in between. Germline CDR1 SEHNR, CDR2 FQNEAQ (reference sequence). CDR3 sequence: CASSLVSGSSNQPQHF. For the CDR3, the DNA is TGTGCCAGCAGCTTAGTGTCAGGGTCATCCAATCAGCCCCAGCATTTT.

The J gene is TRBJ1-6, the V gene TRBV2; the D is unclear. Germline V gives CDR1 SNHLY, CDR2 FYNNEI. The CDR3 totals 12 residues. Trimming pared 7 bases from V and 9 bases from J, leaving 10 bases between. This CDR3 reads CASTREISPLHF. The DNA of the CDR3 is TGTGCCAGCACGAGGGAAATTTCACCCCTCCACTTT.

To note about this clone: This sample also contains other DNA sequences that code for the same CDR3. The chain is built from TRBV4-2 and TRBJ2-7; 7 positions match TRBD1. The V gene's germline CDR1 is LGHNA and CDR2 YNFKEQ. V lost 1 base to trimming and J lost 3 bases; unmatched junction nucleotides: 3. The CDR3 contains 14 residues. The CDR3: CASSQGQGDYEQYF. In DNA form, the CDR3 reads TGTGCCAGCAGCCAAGGACAGGGAGACTACGAGCAGTACTTC.

This chain links TRBV7-2 with TRBJ1-1; D unclear. Looked up from germline, CDR1 is SGHTA and CDR2 is FQGNSA. Trimming stripped 2 bases from V and 1 base from J, with 11 bases between. CDR3 length equals 15 residues. The CDR3 reads CASSLNAGANTEAFF. The CDR3 bases are TGTGCCAGCAGCTTAAATGCAGGAGCGAACACTGAAGCTTTCTTT.

Turning to this clone: Other DNA sequences in the same sample also yield this CDR3. The V gene is TRBV9, the J gene TRBJ2-3; 8 positions match TRBD2. Germline lookup yields CDR1 SGDLS and CDR2 YYNGEE. Trimming removed 4 bases from V and 1 base from J; junction bases left unmatched: 5. There are 15 residues in the CDR3. The DNA of the CDR3 is TGTGCCAGCAGCTCTCTAGCGGGCGGCACAGATACGCAGTATTTT. This translates into CASSSLAGGTDTQYF.

The rearrangement joins TRBV5-1 to TRBJ2-2; the match to TRBD2 covers 8 bases. The CDR3 has 15 amino acids. Trimming cost V 5 bases and J 1 base; bases outside gene matches: 4. Germline V lookup: CDR1 SGHRS, CDR2 YFSETQ. The CDR3 spells CASRIAGLNTGELFF. The CDR3, as DNA: TGCGCCAGCAGAATAGCGGGACTGAACACCGGGGAGCTGTTTTTT. Complete variable domain (other parts from reference TRBV5-1 and TRBJ2-2): KAGVTQTPRYLIKTRGQQVTLSCSPISGHRSVSWYQQTPGQGLQFLFEYFSETQRNKGNFPGRFSGRQFSNSRSEMNVSTLELGDSALYLCASRIAGLNTGELFFGEGSRLTVL.

V usage is TRBV4-2 and J usage is TRBJ2-1, with TRBD1 matching 7 bases. J lost 0 bases, V lost 6 bases, and 8 bases had no gene match. This CDR3 spans 16 amino acids. Germline-derived CDR1 and CDR2 are LGHNA and YNFKEQ. CDR3 loop: CASSPRGTGSYNEQFF. The CDR3 coding sequence is TGTGCCAGCAGTCCCAGGGGGACCGGCTCCTACAATGAGCAGTTCTTC.

The rearrangement uses TRBV7-3 and TRBJ2-7; TRBD2 agrees at 11 bases. Trimming took 5 bases from V and 0 from J; bases not matched to a gene: 9. Germline V gene data show CDR1 as SGHTA and CDR2 as FQGTGA. The CDR3 sequence is 17 residues long. The CDR3 spells CASSPTGGLAGSYEQYF. The DNA of the CDR3 is TGTGCCAGCAGCCCGACCGGAGGACTAGCGGGCTCCTACGAGCAGTACTTC.

This clone was detected only once. The V call is TRBV5-8, the J call TRBJ2-1, with a possible D match to TRBD2 (6 bases). V lost 5 bases to trimming and J lost 1 base, with 10 bases between them. Germline CDR1 reads SGHTS; CDR2 reads YDEGEE. This CDR3 has 14 amino acids. Here the CDR3 reads CASSRRGSYNEQFF. For the CDR3, the DNA is TGTGCCAGCAGTAGGCGGGGTTCCTACAATGAGCAGTTCTTC.

V gene TRBV19 combines with J gene TRBJ1-2; possible D gene TRBD1, 6 bases. V lost 6 bases and J lost 6, with 20 bases in between. The CDR3 runs 15 residues. Looked up from germline, CDR1 is LNHDA and CDR2 is SQIVND (reference sequence). CDR3 region: CASSDPRGMRDGYTF. In DNA form, the CDR3 reads TGTGCCAGTAGCGATCCCAGGGGTATGAGGGATGGCTACACCTTC.

V gene TRBV3-1 (or the pseudogene TRBV3-2) combines with J gene TRBJ2-7; D perhaps matches TRBD2 (5 bases). The CDR3 has 15 amino acids. V dropped 2 bases and J dropped 5 bases, with 16 bases sitting between them. Germline V lookup: CDR1 LGHDT, CDR2 YNNKEL (reference sequence). The CDR3 DNA sequence: TGTGCCAGCAGCCAATTGGGCCAATCCGGGAACGAGCAGTACTTC. It translates to CASSQLGQSGNEQYF.

This clone was counted between two and nine times. This chain links TRBV4-1 with TRBJ1-5; 7 nucleotides align to TRBD1. With 1 base clipped from V and 0 bases from J, the junction kept 6 bases outside the gene matches. Germline-derived CDR1 and CDR2 are MGHRA and YSYEKL. CDR3 length: 17 residues. In DNA form, the CDR3 reads TGCGCCAGCAGCCAAGCCGGGGACAGATATAGCAATCAGCCCCAGCATTTT. Translation: CASSQAGDRYSNQPQHF.

The table lists this clone with a count of one. The chain joins TRBV5-5 to TRBJ1-1, with D unresolved. From germline, CDR1 is SGHKS and CDR2 YYEKEE (reference sequence). The V gene lost 0 bases and the J gene lost 1 base, with 10 bases spanning the gap. There are 15 residues in the CDR3. The CDR3 region is CASSLGPGRNTEAFF. The CDR3 DNA is TGTGCCAGCAGCTTGGGGCCGGGCAGGAACACTGAAGCTTTCTTT.

This chain links TRBV7-2 with TRBJ2-7, with D hard to call. The germline V and J ends were trimmed by 2 bases and 5 bases, with 7 bases remaining between them. The CDR3 has 12 residues. Looked up from germline, CDR1 is SGHTA and CDR2 is FQGNSA. CDR3 sequence (DNA): TGTGCCAGCAGCTTAACGTGGAACGAGCAGTACTTC. This translates into CASSLTWNEQYF. Variable domain in full (rest from reference TRBV7-2 and TRBJ2-7): GAGVSQSPSNKVTEKGKDVELRCDPISGHTALYWYRQSLGQGLEFLIYFQGNSAPDKSGLPSDRFSAERTGGSVSTLTIQRTQQEDSAVYLCASSLTWNEQYFGPGTRLTVT.